This T cell receptor beta chain was recovered during a study of shared clonotypes between healthy human individuals. Overall study findings and caveats: A small donor pool kept down the genetic and exposure-history diversity that was represented.

In regard to this clone: The antigen is not known.

At deep level, the assay was performed. Assay used: immunoSEQ multiplex PCR; TCRdb lists only in-frame clones, some missing. This sample has approximately 2,200,000 clones; around 93% occur once, and the top ten carry more than 1.5%. The naive CD8 population came from CD45RO-negative cells selected for CCR7, without terminally differentiated effector memory CD45RA+ cells. Specimen: naive CD8+ T cells from PBMCs. The TCR sequence derives from a man aged 18-30 years in good health. Some clones in this sample may be carry-over from other donors' samples.

The CDR3, as DNA: TGTGCCAGCATGGAGATCGGGCTAGTCTACGAGCAGTACTTC. It translates to CASMEIGLVYEQYF. This chain connects TRBV28 to TRBJ2-7; D gene unclear. V lost 7 bases to trimming and J lost 3 bases, with 16 bases between them. The CDR3 is 14 amino acids. The germline gives CDR1 MDHEN, CDR2 SYDVKM.